This is a list of T cell receptor beta chains from one sample in a study of radiation and T cells in renal cell carcinoma. Profiling relied on immunoSEQ multiplex PCR, and the TCRdb table lists in-frame clones only, not all of them. Among fewer than 200,000 clones listed, about 88% were seen once. The sample in question was blood, obtained from a patient whose treatment included radiotherapy and nephrectomy. All receptors derive from a woman aged 50 to 65 with renal cell carcinoma. CDR3s include the opening cysteine and the closing phenylalanine or tryptophan. Fields, in order: V gene, J gene, clone size, D gene, CDR3 protein, CDR3 DNA. A D gene is named only where the DNA matches it firmly. Not all rows give a size; the values are once, few, many and, for expanded clones, a class.

>TRBV7-9|TRBJ2-5|.|TRBD1
CASSSTKTGGEETQYF
TGTGCCAGCAGCTCCACGAAGACAGGGGGCGAAGAGACCCAGTACTTC
>TRBV5-1|TRBJ2-5|.|.
CASSLATEETQYF
TGCGCCAGCAGCTTGGCGACAGAAGAGACCCAGTACTTC
>TRBV6-5|TRBJ1-1|.|.
CASSYSGERLNTEAFF
TGTGCCAGCAGTTACTCAGGGGAGAGGCTGAACACTGAAGCTTTCTTT
>TRBV11-3|TRBJ2-3|.|.
CASSLSSGTDTQYF
TGTGCCAGCAGCTTAAGCTCCGGTACAGATACGCAGTATTTT
>TRBV10-1|TRBJ2-7|few|.
CASSERCWDF
TGCGCCAGCAGTGAACGTTGCTGGGACTTC
>TRBV6-1|TRBJ2-7|.|TRBD1
CASRPGQGIGEQYF
TGTGCCAGCAGACCGGGACAGGGAATCGGCGAGCAGTACTTC
>TRBV15|TRBJ1-5|.|TRBD1
CATSRGGTGSNQPQHF
TGTGCCACCAGCAGAGGAGGGACAGGTAGCAATCAGCCCCAGCATTTT
>TRBV19|TRBJ1-4|.|.
CASSASGNPNEKLFF
TGTGCCAGTAGTGCTTCAGGGAATCCTAATGAAAAACTGTTTTTT
>TRBV5-1|TRBJ1-3|.|.
CASSLDSGNTIYF
TGCGCCAGCAGCTTGGACAGCGGAAACACCATATATTTT
>TRBV19|TRBJ1-5|.|TRBD1
CASTPGTARNQPQHF
TGTGCCAGTACCCCCGGGACAGCCAGAAATCAGCCCCAGCATTTT
>TRBV5-4|TRBJ2-7|.|.
CASSAEFNYEQYF
TGTGCCAGCAGCGCGGAGTTTAACTACGAGCAGTACTTC
>TRBV11-2|TRBJ1-1|.|.
CASSLDSQGWTEAFF
TGTGCCAGCAGCTTAGATTCACAGGGCTGGACTGAAGCTTTCTTT
>TRBV5-6|TRBJ2-6|.|.
CASSLRDGNSGANVLTF
TGTGCCAGCAGCTTGCGGGACGGTAACTCTGGGGCCAACGTCCTGACTTTC
>TRBV6-4|TRBJ1-2|.|.
CASSRMGGIGGYTF
TGTGCCAGCAGCCGAATGGGAGGGATCGGGGGCTACACCTTC
>TRBV29-1|TRBJ1-4|few|.
CSAGTEKLFF
TGCAGTGCCGGGACAGAAAAACTGTTTTTT
>TRBV5-1|TRBJ2-5|.|TRBD2
CASSLLAGRGETQYF
TGCGCCAGCAGCTTACTAGCGGGGAGGGGAGAGACCCAGTACTTC
>TRBV20-1|TRBJ2-5|.|.
CSTPRGETQYF
TGCAGTACACCTCGTGGGGAGACCCAGTACTTC
>TRBV4-3|TRBJ1-2|.|.
CASSQDQQPNYGYTF
TGCGCCAGCAGCCAAGATCAACAGCCTAACTATGGCTACACCTTC
>TRBV11-2|TRBJ2-7|.|TRBD2
CASSLAGGAFAYEQYF
TGTGCCAGCAGCTTAGCCGGGGGGGCGTTCGCCTACGAGCAGTACTTC
>TRBV7-2|TRBJ2-3|.|TRBD2
CASSLVASGGRDTQYF
TGTGCCAGCAGCTTAGTTGCTAGCGGGGGGCGAGATACGCAGTATTTT
>TRBV4-3|TRBJ2-2|.|.
CASSQEAGGGGTGELFF
TGCGCCAGCAGCCAAGAAGCAGGCGGGGGCGGCACCGGGGAGCTGTTTTTT
>TRBV19|TRBJ1-2|.|.
CASLGEKKTPAF
TGTGCCTCTTTGGGGGAGAAAAAGACACCTGCCTTC
>TRBV25-1|TRBJ1-1|.|.
CASSELGGTEAFF
TGTGCCAGCAGTGAATTGGGAGGGACTGAAGCTTTCTTT
>TRBV19|TRBJ2-7|.|.
CASSIDNSYEQYF
TGTGCCAGTAGTATCGACAACTCCTACGAGCAGTACTTC
>TRBV10-3|TRBJ1-4|.|.
CAINRSEGEKLFF
TGTGCCATCAACCGATCTGAGGGTGAAAAACTGTTTTTT
>TRBV19|TRBJ2-3|.|TRBD1
CASSPGQVHTDTQYF
TGTGCCAGTAGTCCGGGACAGGTTCACACAGATACGCAGTATTTT
>TRBV5-1|TRBJ2-2|.|.
CASSLGSPGAGELFF
TGCGCCAGCAGCTTGGGATCGCCCGGGGCCGGGGAGCTGTTTTTT
>TRBV10-3|TRBJ1-2|.|TRBD1
CAISESLQGTGTGSVGYTF
TGTGCCATCAGTGAGTCACTTCAAGGTACCGGGACAGGGTCTGTTGGCTACACCTTC
>TRBV6-6|TRBJ2-1|.|TRBD2
CASSSPSGGSYNEQFF
TGTGCCAGCAGTTCCCCTAGCGGGGGGTCCTACAATGAGCAGTTCTTC
>TRBV7-2|TRBJ2-1|.|TRBD2
CASRGGGAHNEQFF
TGTGCCAGCAGAGGCGGGGGGGCCCACAATGAGCAGTTCTTC
>TRBV18|TRBJ2-7|.|.
CASSLSQGGPFGSEQYF
.
>TRBV9|TRBJ2-3|once|TRBD1
CASSVGVGGSRLTDTQYF
TGTGCCAGCAGCGTAGGCGTAGGGGGCTCCCGCCTCACAGATACGCAGTATTTT
>TRBV7-2|TRBJ1-1|.|.
CASSSGPLWGPEAFF
TGTGCCAGCAGTTCTGGGCCCCTCTGGGGGCCTGAAGCTTTCTTT
>TRBV5-6|TRBJ1-1|once|.
CASSLTGTNTEAFF
TGTGCCAGCAGTTTGACAGGTACGAACACTGAAGCTTTCTTT
>TRBV19|TRBJ2-6|.|.
CASSITISGANVLTF
TGTGCCAGTAGTATAACGATCTCTGGGGCCAACGTCCTGACTTTC
>TRBV18|TRBJ2-1|few|.
CASSLASYNEQFF
TGTGCCAGCTCCCTCGCCTCCTACAATGAGCAGTTCTTC
>TRBV7-3|TRBJ1-1|.|.
CASSLQGINTEAFF
TGTGCCAGCAGCTTGCAGGGAATTAACACTGAAGCTTTCTTT
>TRBV18|TRBJ2-7|.|.
CASSSGQGDVYEQYF
TGTGCCAGCTCATCGGGGCAGGGAGATGTTTACGAGCAGTACTTC
>TRBV29-1|TRBJ1-1|.|.
CSVEDPRGENTEAFF
TGCAGCGTTGAAGATCCGCGGGGGGAGAACACTGAAGCTTTCTTT
>TRBV7-2|TRBJ2-7|.|.
CASSLVSADSVEQYF
TGTGCCAGCAGCTTAGTGTCCGCGGATTCCGTCGAGCAGTACTTC
>TRBV10-3|TRBJ2-5|.|.
CAISSQSGGSGETQYF
TGTGCCATCAGCTCTCAATCCGGGGGATCGGGAGAGACCCAGTACTTC
>TRBV10-3|TRBJ2-3|.|.
CAISSTGLPTDTQYF
TGTGCCATCAGTTCCACGGGACTCCCCACAGATACGCAGTATTTT
>TRBV7-3|TRBJ2-5|.|TRBD1
CASSIGGQGWETQYF
TGTGCCAGCAGCATCGGGGGACAGGGGTGGGAGACCCAGTACTTC
>TRBV19|TRBJ1-4|.|.
CASSMGGAWEKLFF
TGTGCCAGTAGTATGGGGGGGGCTTGGGAAAAACTGTTTTTT
>TRBV29-1|TRBJ2-1|.|TRBD2
CSVARGGLGNEQFF
TGCAGCGTTGCGCGGGGGGGCCTGGGGAATGAGCAGTTCTTC
>TRBV6-6|TRBJ2-3|.|.
CASSYQPGGRDTQYF
TGTGCCAGCAGTTACCAACCCGGGGGAAGGGATACGCAGTATTTT
>TRBV11-2|TRBJ1-1|few|.
CASSFGLNTEAFF
TGTGCCAGCAGCTTCGGCTTGAACACTGAAGCTTTCTTT
>TRBV7-2|TRBJ1-2|.|.
CASSLARAEGYTF
TGTGCCAGCAGCTTAGCGCGGGCAGAGGGCTACACCTTC